This T cell receptor beta chain emerged from a study of T cells in Graves' hyperthyroidism and ophthalmopathy. There were TCR beta CDR3 regions amplified from RNA transcripts. First-round RT-PCR of the TCR CDR3 relied on the HTBI primer set. One entry per CDR3 protein results from TCRdb running MiXCR on the multiplex PCR reads. Of about 530,000 distinct CDR3 sequences in the sample, 15% to 20% were seen once. Orbital computed tomography and thyroid ultrasound, together with serum TRAb and thyroxine and clinical symptoms, were used for diagnoses. This clonotype has a count of ten or more. The sample consisted of blood. The source is a young woman with Graves' ophthalmopathy.

For the CDR3, the DNA is TGTGCCAGCATCTTATCGTTTTTGGGGAACACTGAAGCTTTCTTT. This sequence encodes CASILSFLGNTEAFF. The gene calls are TRBV27 and TRBJ1-1; no firm D call. CDR1 MNHEY and CDR2 SMNVEV come from the germline V gene (reference sequence). Trimming stripped 7 bases from V and 1 base from J, with 16 bases between. CDR3 length equals 15 residues.